Reported below is one TCR beta chain. The data derive from a study of shared clonotypes between healthy human individuals. Germline CDR1 SGHRS, CDR2 YFSETQ. Between the trimmed V and J ends, which lost 3 bases and 0 bases, there was a span of 16 bases. The CDR3 is 17 amino acids. Genomic DNA from each subset was divided evenly over several immunoSEQ plates. In the study's own analysis: ImmunoSEQ output lacked quality scores and full-length reads, limiting matched filtering. Sequenced by immunoSEQ multiplex PCR; TCRdb stores in-frame clones only, minus some. The V and J calls and clone size were taken over from that table, and D and trimming were inferred from the DNA. The table has hundreds of thousands of clones, less than 80% seen once.

This TCR derives from a woman in her twenties or thirties in good health. The chain combines TRBV5-1 with TRBJ2-1; D is unresolved. Sequencing was carried out using memory CD4+ T cells sorted from blood. Subset meaning: CD45RA-negative fraction. CDR3 sequence: CASSSSLLRSSYNEQFF. The CDR3 nucleotides are TGCGCCAGCAGCTCCTCCCTCCTCCGGAGCTCCTACAATGAGCAGTTCTTC.